These 3 T cell receptor beta chains were sequenced from one sample in a study of PD-1 blockade in classical Hodgkin lymphoma. Assay: immunoSEQ multiplex PCR; the TCRdb copy retains only in-frame clones and omits some. In the table there are roughly 29,000 clones, 85% of which are singletons. As for time point: cycle 4 day 1 (C4D1), after around six weeks of nivolumab. Relapse was seen in all patients after autologous stem cell transplantation, and brentuximab vedotin exposure was variable. With magnetic negative selection, CD4+ T cells were purified from PBMCs that had been thawed. Material: CD4+ T cells from blood, obtained before the fourth cycle of nivolumab. The receptors derive from a human donor with classical Hodgkin lymphoma.

The genes are TRBV6-4 and TRBJ1-1; D gene unclear. V was pared by 4 bases and J by 4 bases, with 10 bases between. The CDR3 extends over 13 amino acids. From germline, CDR1 is MRHNA and CDR2 SNTAGT. CDR3 in DNA: TGTGCCAGCAGTGCTTTGGGTAGCACTGAAGCTTTCTTT. Translated: CASSALGSTEAFF.

This clone was picked up a small number of times. The chain has TRBV2 and TRBJ2-7; 7 bases align to TRBD1. Germline assignment: CDR1 SNHLY and CDR2 FYNNEI. V gave up 5 bases and J gave up 8 bases; unmatched junction bases: 6. CDR3 length equals 12 residues. The DNA for the CDR3 is TGTGCCAGCAGTTTTAAGACAGGGAAGCAGTACTTC. Its translation is CASSFKTGKQYF.

This sequence joins TRBV28 and TRBJ2-7; D remains ambiguous. CDR3 size: 13 residues. The V end was cut by 8 bases, the J end by 2 bases, with 13 bases between. Germline lookup yields CDR1 MDHEN and CDR2 SYDVKM. The CDR3 bases are TGTGCCAGCTCATGGGGTCCTCCCTACGAGCAGTACTTC. Protein sequence: CASSWGPPYEQYF.